This TCR beta chain is from a study of blood T cell repertoires in COVID-19. TCRdb's table, derived via immunoSEQ multiplex PCR, lists solely in-frame clones and lacks some. Of approximately 260,000 clones listed, over 75% are singletons. The CDR3 consists of 13 residues. The V segment lost 6 bases and the J segment 6 bases; nucleotides outside the gene matches: 2. Germline V CDR1 and CDR2: MNHNY, SVGAGI (reference sequence). V usage is TRBV6-6 and J usage is TRBJ2-1, with 10 bases identical to TRBD2. The sequence was obtained from a woman between 70 and 85 years old with COVID-19, enrolled during active disease. The sequencing sample was made of peripheral blood. CDR3 in DNA: TGTGCCAGCAGGATAGCGGGAGGCAATGAGCAGTTCTTC. Translated, it gives CASRIAGGNEQFF.